The rows below give T cell receptor beta chains drawn from one sample of a study of Graves' ophthalmopathy and Graves' hyperthyroidism. Via MiXCR, TCRdb re-called the multiplex PCR reads, giving one row per CDR3 protein. The table shows roughly 300,000 distinct CDR3 sequences, with 15% to 20% occurring only once. Sequenced input: peripheral blood. These TCRs come from an adult man with Graves' ophthalmopathy. Each CDR3 is given with its conserved first and last residue. The D gene is left open where the match is weak. Some rows have no size entry. The others give once, few or many, or a class for an expanded clone.

d_gene	v_gene	abundance	j_gene	CDR3aa	CDR3nt
TRBD2	TRBV20-1	NA	TRBJ2-7	CSARDYMGPRGEQYF	TGCAGTGCTAGAGATTACATGGGACCGCGGGGGGAGCAGTACTTC
NA	TRBV5-1	many	TRBJ2-2	CASSLELAGELFF	TGCGCCAGCAGCTTGGAATTGGCCGGGGAGCTGTTTTTT
TRBD1	TRBV11-2	many	TRBJ2-7	CASRGQPYEQYF	TGTGCCAGTCGGGGACAGCCCTACGAGCAGTACTTC
NA	TRBV24-1	NA	TRBJ1-5	CATSGVGQPQHF	TGTGCCACCAGTGGAGTGGGCCAGCCCCAGCATTTT
NA	TRBV7-2	many	TRBJ2-2	CASSDDPTGELFF	TGTGCCAGCAGTGACGATCCCACCGGGGAGCTGTTTTTT
TRBD1	TRBV27	NA	TRBJ1-5	CASSLPGQLYSNQPQHF	TGTGCCAGCAGTTTACCGGGACAGCTTTATAGCAATCAGCCCCAGCATTTT
NA	TRBV5-1	many	TRBJ2-7	CASSLRVSPYEQYF	TGCGCCAGCAGCTTGAGGGTATCGCCCTACGAGCAGTACTTC
TRBD2	TRBV5-1	many	TRBJ2-5	CASSPLAGGETQYF	TGTGCCAGCAGCCCCTTAGCGGGGGGAGAGACCCAGTACTTC
NA	TRBV4-1	NA	TRBJ2-5	CASSRRLLQETQYF	TGCGCCAGCAGCCGTCGACTACTCCAAGAGACCCAGTACTTC
NA	TRBV30	NA	TRBJ1-6	CAWSGQTGYSPLHF	TGTGCCTGGAGCGGACAGACGGGGTATTCACCCCTCCACTTT
NA	TRBV24-1	many	TRBJ2-7	CATSASGGYEQYF	TGTGCCACCAGTGCTTCAGGGGGGTACGAGCAGTACTTC
TRBD1	TRBV6-1	many	TRBJ1-1	CASGDSLTEAFF	TGTGCCAGCGGGGACAGCCTCACTGAAGCTTTCTTT
NA	TRBV3-1	many	TRBJ1-2	CASSHQRRGYTF	TGTGCCAGCAGCCATCAGAGGCGCGGCTACACCTTC
NA	TRBV19	many	TRBJ1-1	CASSIDTSPNTEAFF	TGTGCCAGTAGTATAGATACGTCGCCGAACACTGAAGCTTTCTTT
TRBD1	TRBV5-1	many	TRBJ1-6	CASSLGTGESPLHF	TGCGCCAGCAGCTTGGGGACAGGGGAATCACCCCTCCACTTT
TRBD2	TRBV6-2/TRBV6-3	many	TRBJ2-4	CASRHNPLAGETSIQYF	TGTGCCAGCAGACACAACCCTCTAGCGGGGGAGACAAGCATTCAGTACTTC
TRBD2	TRBV7-9	NA	TRBJ2-5	CASSMVAGGQETQYF	TGTGCCAGCAGCATGGTAGCGGGAGGGCAAGAGACCCAGTACTTC
NA	TRBV29-1	many	TRBJ1-1	CSVEDPGLETEAFF	TGCAGCGTTGAGGACCCGGGGCTCGAGACTGAAGCTTTCTTT
TRBD2	TRBV6-1	NA	TRBJ2-7	CASSESGTSIYEQYF	TGTGCCAGCAGTGAAAGCGGGACTAGCATCTACGAGCAGTACTTC
TRBD1	TRBV7-7	NA	TRBJ2-5	CASSRDRVETQYF	TGTGCTAGCAGCCGGGACAGGGTTGAGACCCAGTACTTC
NA	TRBV28	many	TRBJ2-2	CASSLSGTENTGELFF	TGTGCCAGCAGTTTATCCGGGACGGAAAACACCGGGGAGCTGTTTTTT
NA	TRBV10-1	NA	TRBJ2-5	CASSESAETQYF	TGCGCCAGCAGTGAGTCTGCAGAGACCCAGTACTTC
TRBD2	TRBV28	NA	TRBJ2-7	CASRGLAGTSSYEQYF	TGTGCCAGCAGAGGACTAGCGGGAACATCCTCCTACGAGCAGTACTTC
NA	TRBV28	many	TRBJ1-6	CASSSLTRTAPDSPLHF	TGTGCCAGCAGTTCCCTGACCAGGACAGCACCCGATTCACCCCTCCACTTT
TRBD1	TRBV30	many	TRBJ1-5	CAWSKDRGNQPQHF	TGTGCCTGGAGTAAGGACAGGGGCAATCAGCCCCAGCATTTT
TRBD2	TRBV12-3/TRBV12-4	many	TRBJ2-5	CASSLASGSWETQYF	TGTGCCAGCAGTTTAGCTAGCGGGAGTTGGGAGACCCAGTACTTC
TRBD2	TRBV6-1	many	TRBJ2-5	CASSIRLAGPARETQYF	TGTGCCAGCAGTATAAGACTAGCGGGGCCCGCGAGGGAGACCCAGTACTTC
NA	TRBV4-1	many	TRBJ2-7	CASSQDAGGHYEQYF	TGCGCCAGCAGCCAAGACGCCGGGGGGCACTACGAGCAGTACTTC
TRBD2	TRBV24-1	many	TRBJ2-5	CATGDPGLAEETQYF	TGTGCCACCGGTGACCCTGGACTAGCGGAAGAGACCCAGTACTTC
TRBD1	TRBV28	few	TRBJ1-6	CASSKQGALNSPLHF	TGTGCCAGCAGTAAACAGGGGGCCCTTAATTCACCCCTCCACTTT
TRBD1	TRBV30	many	TRBJ2-7	CAWSRLTGGISSYEQYF	TGTGCCTGGAGCAGGCTCACAGGGGGGATTTCCTCCTACGAGCAGTACTTC
NA	TRBV15	many	TRBJ2-7	CATSRPGVEGSSYEQYF	TGTGCCACCAGCAGACCAGGGGTGGAGGGGTCCTCCTACGAGCAGTACTTC
TRBD1	TRBV6-5	many	TRBJ1-2	CASSYVRTGGSYGYTF	TGTGCCAGCAGTTACGTCCGGACAGGGGGCAGCTATGGCTACACCTTC
TRBD1	TRBV24-1	many	TRBJ2-6	CATSVGQGAYGANVLTF	TGTGCCACCAGTGTGGGACAGGGGGCTTATGGGGCCAACGTCCTGACTTTC
NA	TRBV5-5	many	TRBJ2-7	CASSLVGTYEQYF	TGTGCCAGCAGCTTGGTAGGAACCTACGAGCAGTACTTC
NA	TRBV6-1	NA	TRBJ2-5	CASSPGRAGTQYF	TGTGCCAGCAGCCCGGGGCGCGCGGGGACCCAGTACTTC
NA	TRBV11-2	NA	TRBJ1-1	CASSEGRKAEAFF	TGTGCCAGCAGCGAGGGACGTAAAGCTGAAGCTTTCTTT
NA	TRBV30	many	TRBJ2-7	CAWSGDLTVAYEQYF	TGTGCCTGGAGTGGAGACCTGACAGTAGCCTACGAGCAGTACTTC
NA	TRBV7-3	NA	TRBJ1-1	CASSSGSGTEAFF	TGTGCCAGCAGCTCCGGGTCAGGCACTGAAGCTTTCTTT
NA	TRBV12-3/TRBV12-4	many	TRBJ2-5	CASSPLGSSAWEETQYF	TGTGCCAGCAGTCCGTTAGGATCTAGCGCGTGGGAAGAGACCCAGTACTTC
NA	TRBV7-2	many	TRBJ1-3	CASSFSGSGNTIYF	TGTGCCAGCAGCTTCTCAGGGAGTGGAAACACCATATATTTT